This T cell receptor beta chain was sequenced for a study of cytomegalovirus exposure and HLA in healthy donors. V lost 5 bases, J lost 2 bases, and 12 bases lay in between. The germline CDR1 and CDR2 sequences are LNHDA and SQIVND (reference sequence). This CDR3 is 14 amino acids long. General study findings and limits: Indistinguishable V segments, including TRBV6-2 and TRBV6-3, were excluded. With DRB1 most and HLA-C fewest, TCR association rates differed between HLA loci in a later analysis. In a later analysis, the majority of CMV-associated beta chains seemingly showed HLA restriction.

A note on this clone: The antigen is not known.

Primers included in the PCR were 60 Vbeta and 13 Jbeta primers. Profiling relied on immunoSEQ multiplex PCR, and the TCRdb table lists in-frame clones only, not all of them. The sample has approximately 190,000 clones, approximately 78% seen once. The sequence was collected from a woman between 18 and 30 years old in good health and CMV-seronegative. Specimen: PBMCs. V is TRBV19 and J is TRBJ1-2; D might be TRBD1 (6 bases). This CDR3 reads CASSLGQRNYGYTF. The CDR3, as DNA: TGTGCCAGTAGTTTAGGACAGAGAAACTATGGCTACACCTTC.